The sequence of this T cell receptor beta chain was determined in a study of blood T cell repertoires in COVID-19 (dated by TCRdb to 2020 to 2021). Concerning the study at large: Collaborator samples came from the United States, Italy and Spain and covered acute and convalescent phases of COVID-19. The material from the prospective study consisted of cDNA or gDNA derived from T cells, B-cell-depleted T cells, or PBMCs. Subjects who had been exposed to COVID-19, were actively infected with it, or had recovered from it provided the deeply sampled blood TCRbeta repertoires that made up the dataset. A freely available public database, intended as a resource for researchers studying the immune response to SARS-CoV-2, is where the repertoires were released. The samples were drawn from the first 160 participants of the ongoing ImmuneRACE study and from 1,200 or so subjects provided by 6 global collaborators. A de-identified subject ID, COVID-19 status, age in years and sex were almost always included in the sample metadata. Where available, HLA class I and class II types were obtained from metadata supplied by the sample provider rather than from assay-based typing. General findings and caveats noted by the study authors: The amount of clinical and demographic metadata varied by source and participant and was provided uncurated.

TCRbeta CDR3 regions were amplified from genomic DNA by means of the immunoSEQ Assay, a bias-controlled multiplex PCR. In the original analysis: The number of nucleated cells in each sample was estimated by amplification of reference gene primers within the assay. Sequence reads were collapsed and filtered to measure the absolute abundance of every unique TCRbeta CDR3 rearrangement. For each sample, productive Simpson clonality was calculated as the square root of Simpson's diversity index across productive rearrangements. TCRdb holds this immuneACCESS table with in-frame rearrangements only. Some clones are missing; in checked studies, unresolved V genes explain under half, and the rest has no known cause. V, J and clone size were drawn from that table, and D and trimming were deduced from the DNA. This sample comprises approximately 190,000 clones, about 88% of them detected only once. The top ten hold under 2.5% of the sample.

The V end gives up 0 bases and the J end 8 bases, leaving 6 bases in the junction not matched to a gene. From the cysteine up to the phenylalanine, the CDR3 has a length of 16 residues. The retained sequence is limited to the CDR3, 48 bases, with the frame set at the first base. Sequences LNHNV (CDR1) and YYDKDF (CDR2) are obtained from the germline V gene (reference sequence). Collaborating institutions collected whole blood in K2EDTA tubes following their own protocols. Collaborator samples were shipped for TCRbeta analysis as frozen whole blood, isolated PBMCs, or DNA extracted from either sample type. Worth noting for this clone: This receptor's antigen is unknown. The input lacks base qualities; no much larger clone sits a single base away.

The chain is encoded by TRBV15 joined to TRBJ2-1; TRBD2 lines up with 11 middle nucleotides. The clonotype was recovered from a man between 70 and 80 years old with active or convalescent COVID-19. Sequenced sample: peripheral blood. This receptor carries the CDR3 CATSRDLAGGRDEQFF. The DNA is TGTGCCACCAGCAGAGATCTAGCGGGAGGTCGGGATGAGCAGTTCTTC.